The clone carrying this TCR beta chain was seen only a few times. Its target is not known. This entry comes from a study of beta chain features in type 1 diabetes. This CDR3 has 13 residues. CDR1 LGHNA and CDR2 YSLEER come from the germline V gene. The V end was cut by 1 base, the J end by 10 bases, with 11 bases between. What was sequenced were expressed TCRB transcripts, since all of the isolated RNA had been reverse transcribed. This table comes from immunoSEQ multiplex PCR, and its TCRdb copy is limited to in-frame clones, with some not included. The table has under 200,000 clones, around 8% seen once. Study results and limitations: Researchers report that Type 1 diabetes patients had moderately but significantly shorter TCRB CDR3s across all four CD4+ subsets.

The specimen was central memory CD4+ T cells from blood. This chain joins TRBV4-3 and TRBJ2-1, with unresolved D. This sequence was found in a woman between 18 and 29 years old with type 1 diabetes. The CDR3, as DNA: TGCGCCAGCAGCCAAGTAGTCCGGCGGGAGCAGTTCTTC. Translation: CASSQVVRREQFF.